The clone carrying this TCR beta chain was seen once. Its antigen remains unknown. The sample is drawn from a study of cytomegalovirus exposure and HLA in healthy donors. The CDR3 runs to 15 residues. With 3 bases clipped from V and 4 bases from J, the junction kept 6 bases outside the gene matches. Per germline, CDR1 MNHEY and CDR2 SMNVEV (reference sequence). 13 Jbeta primers and 60 Vbeta primers were used for the PCR. Assay: immunoSEQ multiplex PCR; the TCRdb copy retains only in-frame clones and omits some. Altogether 130,000 to 150,000 clones are present, 80% being singletons, with the ten largest covering approximately 2.1%. Study-level points and caveats: Associated with cytomegalovirus, according to the listing, were some 150 TCR beta chains. Researchers reportedly found TCR beta sequences accurately predicted most subjects' HLA-A and HLA-B alleles. For TCR beta chains, V- and J-gene trimming was later linked to a missense DCLRE1C variant. Three CMV-associated chains were confirmed in vitro to be specific for CMV antigens.

This clonotype was obtained from a man aged 30-40 years in good health and CMV-seronegative. The J gene is TRBJ2-3, the V gene TRBV27; 8 bases fit TRBD1. The specimen was PBMCs. The CDR3 reads CASSFHRGAPDTQYF. The CDR3 bases are TGTGCCAGCAGTTTCCACAGGGGGGCCCCAGATACGCAGTATTTT.